What follows is one TCR beta chain and its context. This clonotype was detected a few times. Its antigen remains unidentified. Base qualities were left out, and no much larger clone turns up one base away. In light of the paper, this sample's time point label describes: five sample-tagged time points from pre-transplant (day -1) to day 368 post-transplant, pooled. Thawed PBMC were stimulated with a CMV IE-1 overlapping peptide library for 11 to 12 hours, with no transport inhibitors added. Thawed cells were rested overnight and then stimulated in R10 medium with CD28/CD49d costimulation. The IE-1 peptide library consisted of 15-amino-acid peptides overlapping by 11 amino acids. Each time point was barcoded using BD Single-Cell Multiplexing Kit Sample Tags, after which the barcoded samples were pooled and stained with oligo-conjugated anti-CD45RA plus sorting antibodies. A BD FACSAria III was used to sort CMV-responsive CD8+CD137+ and CD4+CD154+ T cells at 4-way purity. Blood samples were drawn into EDTA vacutainers and processed by Ficoll gradient within 1-24 hours.

The entry originates in a study of immune aging and cytomegalovirus after organ transplant (dated by TCRdb to the early 2020s). Turning to the overall study: Three-drug immunosuppression with prednisone, tacrolimus, and mycophenolate was given to all transplant recipients. Here is what the overall study found, with its caveats: Aged-phenotype cells increased post-transplant regardless of clone size, earlier in large clones (days 200-264) than small clones, following viremia. Large clones contained a higher proportion of TEMRA cells, and the seven largest clones (over 1,900 cells) acquired aged and TEMRA cells while losing TCM cells. CD57 was not measured in the sequencing data, so a conservative gene-based aging definition was used instead.

The CDR3 holds 16 amino acids from the cysteine to the phenylalanine. Left in the record is the CDR3 DNA by itself, 48 bases read in frame from the first base. CDR1 is given as SGHDN and CDR2 as FVKESK, both from the germline V gene. V lost 0 bases and J lost 2 bases; the stretch between them is 14 bases long. The method was single-cell sequencing. Sequencing took place on an Illumina NovaSeq 6000. For cell capture and library preparation, the team used the BD Rhapsody Targeted mRNA and AbSeq Reagent Kit in a microwell format. Libraries covered TCR, sample tags, AbSeq, and targeted mRNA from the Human T-Cell Expression Panel plus custom TOX and TOX2 primers. An Illumina NovaSeq was used to sequence the libraries. The paper's processing steps were these. The analysis covered 10,000 to 13,000 cells in total, of which approximately 7,100 were CD8 T cells and around 4,000 were CD8 T cells with an identifiable TCR CDR3. The BD Rhapsody Targeted Analysis Pipeline, including V(D)J processing, was run on the Seven Bridges Genomics platform to process the raw data. Quality control, Sample Tag demultiplexing with Lex-BDSMK, clone identification with VDJ Explorer, and Seurat clustering were performed in SeqGeq 1.6.0. Clones making up <1% of CD8 T cells were classified as non-expanded, and clones making up >2.5% of the sample were classified as clonal expansions. TCRdb cleaned the public reads at Q25 with fastp, built clones with MiXCR and kept in-frame beta chains. Identical CDR3 proteins give one entry, which carries the most common genes and DNA. The V and J calls come from TCRdb's annotation, not from the publication. The sample table contains about 21,000 distinct CDR3 sequences; only one count was recorded for about a third of them. The top ten clonotypes cover less than 30% of the sample.

Sequences were derived from CMV peptide-activated CD4+ and CD8+ T cells sorted from blood, sampled at five time points, pooled. This sample's cell subset or site label indicates: sorted CD8+CD137+ and CD4+CD154+ T cells after about 12 h CMV IE-1 peptide stimulation. The source is a female donor who had a heart transplant and CMV viremia. This receptor chain uses TRBV14 and TRBJ2-7, with the D gene too uncertain to name. The CDR3 here reads CASSQDYGSETYEQYF. The sequenced DNA: TGTGCCAGCAGCCAAGATTATGGGTCCGAGACCTACGAGCAGTACTTC.